This passage covers 8 T cell receptor beta chains from one sample sequenced in a study of beta chain features in type 1 diabetes. Study-wide findings and caveats: A moderate, significant TCRB CDR3 shortening appeared in type 1 diabetes across four CD4+ subsets.

These receptors' targets are unknown. Of the isolated RNA, all was reverse transcribed, and so the sequenced material was expressed TCRB transcripts. Some clones are missing from TCRdb's copy, which holds only in-frame ones; the method was immunoSEQ multiplex PCR. The sample lists hundreds of thousands of clones; more than 12% were seen once. Specimen: naive CD4+ T cells from blood. The receptors stem from a man between 18 and 35 years old with type 1 diabetes.

The J gene is TRBJ2-3, the V gene TRBV7-2; TRBD2 matches at 12 bases. In germline, CDR1 is SGHTA, CDR2 FQGNSA. V was pared by 3 bases and J by 4 bases, with 2 bases of the junction left unmatched. The CDR3 totals 15 residues. The CDR3 spells CASSLASGGADTQYF. The CDR3 nucleotides read TGTGCCAGCAGCTTGGCTAGCGGGGGGGCAGATACGCAGTATTTT.

This clone was found a few times. The rearrangement links TRBV19 to TRBJ2-1; maybe TRBD2 (5 bases). The CDR3 length is 16 residues. V gave up 6 bases and J gave up 0 bases, with 15 bases separating them. Germline-derived CDR1 and CDR2 are LNHDA and SQIVND (reference sequence). The CDR3 DNA follows: TGTGCCAGTAGGATTGGAGGCGCATCCTCCTACAATGAGCAGTTCTTC. Translation: CASRIGGASSYNEQFF.

This clone was detected a few times. V is TRBV30 and J is TRBJ1-1; possible D gene TRBD1, 5 bases. Germline values: CDR1 GTSNPN, CDR2 SVGIG (reference sequence). V gave up 5 bases and J gave up 4 bases, with 11 bases separating them. The CDR3 runs to 12 residues. CDR3 region: CAWAQGITEAFF. The CDR3 region has the DNA TGTGCCTGGGCCCAGGGAATCACTGAAGCTTTCTTT.

This CDR3 reads CASSPSSGANVLTF. In DNA, the CDR3 is TGTGCCAGCAGTCCAAGCTCTGGGGCCAACGTCCTGACTTTC. The chain couples TRBV27 to TRBJ2-6; no clear D. CDR3 length equals 14 residues. Germline V lookup: CDR1 MNHEY, CDR2 SMNVEV (reference sequence). V lost 5 bases and J lost 0, with 5 bases in between.

This clone was detected a few times. The gene calls are TRBV29-1 and TRBJ2-1; the match to TRBD2 covers 8 bases. V was clipped by 2 bases and J by 7 bases; unmatched bases: 4. CDR1 SQVTM and CDR2 ANQGSEA come from the germline V gene. The CDR3 extends over 13 amino acids. This CDR3 is CSVEPSGSNEQFF. DNA for the CDR3: TGCAGCGTTGAACCCAGCGGGAGTAATGAGCAGTTCTTC.

The genes are TRBV30 and TRBJ1-2; D perhaps matches TRBD1 (5 bases). V was trimmed by 0 bases and J by 8 bases, leaving 13 bases between them. CDR1 GTSNPN and CDR2 SVGIG come from the germline V gene (reference sequence). The CDR3 loop spans 13 amino acids. The CDR3, as DNA: TGTGCCTGGAGTGTAAATTTCAGGGTGGGCTACACCTTC. It specifies CAWSVNFRVGYTF.

The chain uses TRBV5-4 and TRBJ2-2; D possibly corresponds to TRBD1 (6 bases). Germline V gene sequence: CDR1 SGHNT, CDR2 YYREEE (reference sequence). CDR3 length: 15 residues. Trimming stripped 3 bases from V and 3 bases from J, with 12 bases between. This chain's CDR3 is CASSSGDTYTGELFF. CDR3 in DNA: TGTGCCAGCAGCTCCGGGGACACCTACACCGGGGAGCTGTTTTTT.

This clone was seen only a few times. The chain couples TRBV6-5 to TRBJ2-7, with TRBD1 matching over 7 bases. The CDR3 has 13 amino acids. The V gene's germline CDR1 is MNHEY and CDR2 SVGAGI. Trimming at V came to 4 bases and at J to 3 bases, leaving 3 bases not matched to a gene. CDR3 nucleotide sequence: TGTGCCAGCAGTTGGGACAGAGACTACGAGCAGTACTTC. Translation: CASSWDRDYEQYF.